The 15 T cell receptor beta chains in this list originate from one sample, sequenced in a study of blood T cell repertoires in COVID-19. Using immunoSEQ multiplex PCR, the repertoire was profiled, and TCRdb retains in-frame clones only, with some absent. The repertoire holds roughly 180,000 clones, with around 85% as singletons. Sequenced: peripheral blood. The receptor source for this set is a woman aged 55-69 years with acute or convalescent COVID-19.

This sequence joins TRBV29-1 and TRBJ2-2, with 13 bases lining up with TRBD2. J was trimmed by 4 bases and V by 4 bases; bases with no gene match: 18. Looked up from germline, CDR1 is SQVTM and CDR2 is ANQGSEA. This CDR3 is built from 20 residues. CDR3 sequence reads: CSVGLPGTSGIASSTGELFF. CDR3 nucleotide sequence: TGCAGCGTTGGACTACCCGGGACTAGCGGGATCGCCTCCTCCACCGGGGAGCTGTTTTTT.

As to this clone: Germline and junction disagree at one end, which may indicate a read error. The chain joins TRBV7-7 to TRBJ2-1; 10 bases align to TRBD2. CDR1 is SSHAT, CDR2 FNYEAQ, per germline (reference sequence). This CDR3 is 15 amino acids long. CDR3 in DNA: TGTGCTAGCAGCTCAGGACTAGCGGCCTACAATGAGCAGTTCTTC. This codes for CASSSGLAAYNEQFF.

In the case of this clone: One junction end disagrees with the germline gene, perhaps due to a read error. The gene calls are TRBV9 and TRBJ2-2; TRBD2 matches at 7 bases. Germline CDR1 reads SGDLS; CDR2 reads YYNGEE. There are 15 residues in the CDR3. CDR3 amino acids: CASSERDYTTGELLF. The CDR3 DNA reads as TGTGCCAGCAGCGAAAGGGACTACACCACCGGGGAGCTGCTTTTT.

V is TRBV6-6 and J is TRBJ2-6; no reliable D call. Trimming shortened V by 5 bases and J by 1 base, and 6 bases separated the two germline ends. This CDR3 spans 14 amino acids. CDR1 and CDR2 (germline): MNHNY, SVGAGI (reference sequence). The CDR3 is CASSGSSGANVLTF. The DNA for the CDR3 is TGTGCCAGCAGTGGTAGTTCTGGGGCCAACGTCCTGACTTTC.

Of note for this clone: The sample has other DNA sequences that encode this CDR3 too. The CDR3 loop is CASSLEGVNEKLFF. As DNA, the CDR3 is TGCGCCAGCAGCTTGGAAGGAGTTAATGAAAAACTGTTTTTT. The rearrangement joins TRBV5-1 to TRBJ1-4; D unclear. The germline CDR1 and CDR2 sequences are SGHRS and YFSETQ. V was cut by 0 bases and J by 4 bases, with 7 bases left in between. This CDR3 contains 14 residues. The full variable domain, completed using reference TRBV5-1 and TRBJ1-4, is KAGVTQTPRYLIKTRGQQVTLSCSPISGHRSVSWYQQTPGQGLQFLFEYFSETQRNKGNFPGRFSGRQFSNSRSEMNVSTLELGDSALYLCASSLEGVNEKLFFGSGTQLSVL.

This CDR3 is CASSPDKGFSYYEQYF. CDR3 nucleotides: TGTGCCAGCAGCCCCGATAAGGGGTTTTCATACTACGAGCAGTACTTC. The J gene is TRBJ2-7, the V gene TRBV11-2; D possibly corresponds to TRBD1 (5 bases). The CDR3 has 16 residues. Germline loops: CDR1 SGHAT, CDR2 FQNNGV. Trimming left V 5 bases short and J 3 bases short, with 20 bases between.

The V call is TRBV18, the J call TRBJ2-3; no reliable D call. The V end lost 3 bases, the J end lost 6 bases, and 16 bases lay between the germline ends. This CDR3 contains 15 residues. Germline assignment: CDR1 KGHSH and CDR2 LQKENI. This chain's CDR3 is CASSPNSGPGDTQYF. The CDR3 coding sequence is TGTGCCAGCTCACCCAACTCGGGTCCCGGGGATACGCAGTATTTT.

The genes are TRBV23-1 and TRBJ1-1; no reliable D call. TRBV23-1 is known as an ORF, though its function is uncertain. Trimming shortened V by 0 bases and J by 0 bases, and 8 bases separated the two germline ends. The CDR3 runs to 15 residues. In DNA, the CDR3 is TGCGCCAGCAGTCAATCGCGGGGTATGAACACTGAAGCTTTCTTT. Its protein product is CASSQSRGMNTEAFF.

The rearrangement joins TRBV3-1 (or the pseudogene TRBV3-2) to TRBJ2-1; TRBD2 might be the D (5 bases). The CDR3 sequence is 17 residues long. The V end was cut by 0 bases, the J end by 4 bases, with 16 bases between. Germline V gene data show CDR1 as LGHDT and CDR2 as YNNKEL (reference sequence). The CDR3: CASSQDRLTGIYNEQFF. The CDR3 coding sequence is TGTGCCAGCAGCCAAGATCGGTTGACGGGAATTTACAATGAGCAGTTCTTC.

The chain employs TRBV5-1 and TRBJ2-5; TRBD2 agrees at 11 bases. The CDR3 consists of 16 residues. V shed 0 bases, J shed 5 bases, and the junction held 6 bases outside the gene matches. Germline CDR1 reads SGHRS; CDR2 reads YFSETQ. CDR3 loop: CASSLGSGRAGETQYF. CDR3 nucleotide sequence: TGCGCCAGCAGCTTGGGTAGCGGGAGGGCCGGCGAGACCCAGTACTTC. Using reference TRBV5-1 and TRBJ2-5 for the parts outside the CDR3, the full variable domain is KAGVTQTPRYLIKTRGQQVTLSCSPISGHRSVSWYQQTPGQGLQFLFEYFSETQRNKGNFPGRFSGRQFSNSRSEMNVSTLELGDSALYLCASSLGSGRAGETQYFGPGTRLLVL.

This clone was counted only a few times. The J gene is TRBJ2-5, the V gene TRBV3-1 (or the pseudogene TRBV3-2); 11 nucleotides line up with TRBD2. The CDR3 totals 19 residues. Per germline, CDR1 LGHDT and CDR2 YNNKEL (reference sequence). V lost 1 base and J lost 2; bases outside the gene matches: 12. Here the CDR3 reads CASSQGGRGGLAVQETQYF. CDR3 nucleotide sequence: TGTGCCAGCAGCCAAGGCGGAAGGGGGGGACTAGCGGTACAAGAGACCCAGTACTTC.

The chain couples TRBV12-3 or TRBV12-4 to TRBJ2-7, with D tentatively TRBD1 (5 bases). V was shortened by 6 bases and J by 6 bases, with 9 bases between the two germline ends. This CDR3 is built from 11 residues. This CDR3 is CASSRRGEQYF. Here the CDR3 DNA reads TGTGCCAGCAGCAGAAGGGGCGAGCAGTACTTC.

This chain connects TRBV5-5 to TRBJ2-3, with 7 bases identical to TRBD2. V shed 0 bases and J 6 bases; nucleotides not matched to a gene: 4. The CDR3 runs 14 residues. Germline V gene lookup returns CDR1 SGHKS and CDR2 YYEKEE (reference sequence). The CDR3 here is CASSLGTSMDTQYF. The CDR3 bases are TGTGCCAGCAGCTTGGGGACTAGTATGGATACGCAGTATTTT.

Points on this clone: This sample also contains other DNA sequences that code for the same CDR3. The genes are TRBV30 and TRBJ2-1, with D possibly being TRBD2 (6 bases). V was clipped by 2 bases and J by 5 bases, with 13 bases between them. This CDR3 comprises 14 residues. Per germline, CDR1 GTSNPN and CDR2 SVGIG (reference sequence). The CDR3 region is CAWSPGLPHNEQFF. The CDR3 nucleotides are TGTGCCTGGAGTCCCGGACTACCCCACAATGAGCAGTTCTTC.

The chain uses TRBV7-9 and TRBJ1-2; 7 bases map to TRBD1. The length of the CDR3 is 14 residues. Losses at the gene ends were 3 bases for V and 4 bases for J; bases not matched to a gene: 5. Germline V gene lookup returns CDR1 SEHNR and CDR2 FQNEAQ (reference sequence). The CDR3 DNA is TGTGCCAGCAGCTTCAGACAGGGCCGCTATGGCTACACCTTC. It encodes CASSFRQGRYGYTF.